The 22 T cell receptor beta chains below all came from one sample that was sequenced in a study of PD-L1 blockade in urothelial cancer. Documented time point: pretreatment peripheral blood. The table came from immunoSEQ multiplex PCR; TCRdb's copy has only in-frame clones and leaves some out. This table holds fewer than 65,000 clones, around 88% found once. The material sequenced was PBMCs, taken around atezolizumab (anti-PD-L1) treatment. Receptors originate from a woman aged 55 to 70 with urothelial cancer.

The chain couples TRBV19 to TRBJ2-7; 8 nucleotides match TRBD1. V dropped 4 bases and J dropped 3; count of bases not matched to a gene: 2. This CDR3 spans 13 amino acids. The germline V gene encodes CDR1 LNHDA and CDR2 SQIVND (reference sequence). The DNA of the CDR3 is TGTGCCAGTAGTACCACAGGGGGCTACGAGCAGTACTTC. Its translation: CASSTTGGYEQYF. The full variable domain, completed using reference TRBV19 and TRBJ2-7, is DGGITQSPKYLFRKEGQNVTLSCEQNLNHDAMYWYRQDPGQGLRLIYYSQIVNDFQKGDIAEGYSVSREKKESFPLTVTSAQKNPTAFYLCASSTTGGYEQYFGPGTRLTVT.

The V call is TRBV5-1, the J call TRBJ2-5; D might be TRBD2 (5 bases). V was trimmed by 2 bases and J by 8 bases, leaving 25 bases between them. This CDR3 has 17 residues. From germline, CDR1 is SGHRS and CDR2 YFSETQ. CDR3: CASSFRPDNLAKRTQYF. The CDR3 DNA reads TGCGCCAGCAGCTTCCGACCAGACAACCTAGCCAAGAGAACCCAGTACTTC.

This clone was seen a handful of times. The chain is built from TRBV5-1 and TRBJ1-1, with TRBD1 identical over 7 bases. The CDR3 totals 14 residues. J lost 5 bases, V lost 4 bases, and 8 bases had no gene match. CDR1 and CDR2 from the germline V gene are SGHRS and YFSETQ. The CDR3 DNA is TGCGCCAGCAGCGACGGACAGGTGGTAACTGAAGCTTTCTTT. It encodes CASSDGQVVTEAFF. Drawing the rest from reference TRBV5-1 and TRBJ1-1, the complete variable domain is KAGVTQTPRYLIKTRGQQVTLSCSPISGHRSVSWYQQTPGQGLQFLFEYFSETQRNKGNFPGRFSGRQFSNSRSEMNVSTLELGDSALYLCASSDGQVVTEAFFGQGTRLTVV.

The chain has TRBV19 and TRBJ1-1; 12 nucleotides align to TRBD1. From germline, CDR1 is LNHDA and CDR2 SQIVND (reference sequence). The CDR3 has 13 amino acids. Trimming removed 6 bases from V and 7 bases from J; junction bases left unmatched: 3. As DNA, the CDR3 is TGTGCCAGTAGGGGACAGGGGGCTGGTGAAGCTTTCTTT. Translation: CASRGQGAGEAFF.

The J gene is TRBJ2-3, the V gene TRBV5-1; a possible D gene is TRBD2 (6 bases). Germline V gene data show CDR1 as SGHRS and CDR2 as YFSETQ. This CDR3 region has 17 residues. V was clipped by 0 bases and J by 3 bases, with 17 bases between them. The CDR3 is CASSLELARRETDTQYF. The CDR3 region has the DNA TGCGCCAGCAGCTTGGAACTGGCGAGGAGGGAAACAGATACGCAGTATTTT.

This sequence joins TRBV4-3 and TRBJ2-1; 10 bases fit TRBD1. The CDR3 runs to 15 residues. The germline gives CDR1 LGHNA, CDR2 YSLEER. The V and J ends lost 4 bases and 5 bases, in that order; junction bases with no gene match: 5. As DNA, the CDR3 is TGCGCCAGCAGCCGACAGGGGGCGTCAAACAATGAGCAGTTCTTC. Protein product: CASSRQGASNNEQFF.

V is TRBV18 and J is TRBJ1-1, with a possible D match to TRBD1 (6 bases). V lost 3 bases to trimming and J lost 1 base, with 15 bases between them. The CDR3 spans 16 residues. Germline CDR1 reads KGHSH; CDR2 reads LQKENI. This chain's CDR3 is CASSPGRGAGNTEAFF. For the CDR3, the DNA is TGTGCCAGCTCACCCGGCAGGGGCGCAGGGAACACTGAAGCTTTCTTT.

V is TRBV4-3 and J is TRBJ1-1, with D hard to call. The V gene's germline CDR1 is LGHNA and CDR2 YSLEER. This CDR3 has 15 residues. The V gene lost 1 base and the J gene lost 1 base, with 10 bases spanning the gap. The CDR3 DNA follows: TGCGCCAGCAGCCAAGTTTCCCTACCGAACACTGAAGCTTTCTTT. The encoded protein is CASSQVSLPNTEAFF.

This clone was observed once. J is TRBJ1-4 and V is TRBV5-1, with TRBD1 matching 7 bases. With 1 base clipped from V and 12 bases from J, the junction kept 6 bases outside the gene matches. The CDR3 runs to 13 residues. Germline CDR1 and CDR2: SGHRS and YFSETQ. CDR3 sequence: CASSLSPGGQLFF. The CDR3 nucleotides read TGCGCCAGCAGCTTGTCCCCAGGGGGGCAACTGTTTTTT.

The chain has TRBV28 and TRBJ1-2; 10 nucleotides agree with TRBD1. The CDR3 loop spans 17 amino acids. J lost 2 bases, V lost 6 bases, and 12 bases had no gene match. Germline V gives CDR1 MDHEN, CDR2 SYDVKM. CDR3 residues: CASRYRDRGFPNYGYTF. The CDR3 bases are TGTGCCAGCAGGTATAGGGACAGGGGTTTTCCGAACTATGGCTACACCTTC.

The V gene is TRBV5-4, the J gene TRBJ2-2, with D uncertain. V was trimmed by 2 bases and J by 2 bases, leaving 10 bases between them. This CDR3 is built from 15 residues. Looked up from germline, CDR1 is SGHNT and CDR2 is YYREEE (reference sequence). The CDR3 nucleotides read TGTGCCAGCAGCTTTTCGAACAGAAACACCGGGGAGCTGTTTTTT. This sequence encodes CASSFSNRNTGELFF.

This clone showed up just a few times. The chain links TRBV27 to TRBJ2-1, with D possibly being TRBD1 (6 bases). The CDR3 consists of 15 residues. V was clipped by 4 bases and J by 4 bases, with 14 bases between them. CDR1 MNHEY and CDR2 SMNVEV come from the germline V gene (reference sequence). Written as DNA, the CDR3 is TGTGCCAGCAGTTCCCCAGGGGAAGGTTACAATGAGCAGTTCTTC. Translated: CASSSPGEGYNEQFF.

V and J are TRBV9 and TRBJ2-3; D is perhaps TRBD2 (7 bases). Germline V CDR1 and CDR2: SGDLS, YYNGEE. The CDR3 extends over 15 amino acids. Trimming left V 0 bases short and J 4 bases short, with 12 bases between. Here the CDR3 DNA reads TGTGCCAGCAGCGTAGCTTTAGGGGGGGCAGATACGCAGTATTTT. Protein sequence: CASSVALGGADTQYF.

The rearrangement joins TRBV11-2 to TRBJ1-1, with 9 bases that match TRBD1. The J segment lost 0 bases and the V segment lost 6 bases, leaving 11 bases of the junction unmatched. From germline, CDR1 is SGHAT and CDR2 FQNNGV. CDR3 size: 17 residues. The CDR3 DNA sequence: TGTGCCAGCAGTAACTCACAGGGGGCGTCTCTGAACACTGAAGCTTTCTTT. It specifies CASSNSQGASLNTEAFF. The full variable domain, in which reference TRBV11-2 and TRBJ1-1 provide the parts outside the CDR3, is EAGVAQSPRYKIIEKRQSVAFWCNPISGHATLYWYQQILGQGPKLLIQFQNNGVVDDSQLPKDRFSAERLKGVDSTLKIQPAKLEDSAVYLCASSNSQGASLNTEAFFGQGTRLTVV.

CDR3 DNA: TGTGCCAGCAGCATAGAGGGACAGGGTATCCACGAGCAGTACTTC. Its translation: CASSIEGQGIHEQYF. The J gene is TRBJ2-7, the V gene TRBV7-4; 9 nucleotides line up with TRBD1. The CDR3 runs 15 residues. Germline CDR1 is SGHVT and CDR2 is SQSDAQ. V lost 5 bases and J lost 5; bases outside the gene matches: 10.

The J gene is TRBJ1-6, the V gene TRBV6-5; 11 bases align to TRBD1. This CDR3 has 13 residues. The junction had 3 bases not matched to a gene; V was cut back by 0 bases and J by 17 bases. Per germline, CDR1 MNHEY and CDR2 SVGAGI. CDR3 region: CASSYSGQGGVHF. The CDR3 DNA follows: TGTGCCAGCAGTTACTCGGGACAGGGGGGCGTCCACTTT.

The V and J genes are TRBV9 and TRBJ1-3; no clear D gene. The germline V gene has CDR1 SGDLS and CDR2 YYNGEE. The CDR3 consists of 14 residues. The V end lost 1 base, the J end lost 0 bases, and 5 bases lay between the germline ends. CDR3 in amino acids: CASSVLVSGNTIYF. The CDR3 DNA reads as TGTGCCAGCAGCGTACTCGTCTCTGGAAACACCATATATTTT.

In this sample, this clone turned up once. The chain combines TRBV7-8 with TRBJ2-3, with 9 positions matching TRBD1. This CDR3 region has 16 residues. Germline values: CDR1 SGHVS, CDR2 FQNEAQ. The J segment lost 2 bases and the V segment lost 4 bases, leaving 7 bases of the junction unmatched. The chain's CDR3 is CASSSQGAWVTDTQYF. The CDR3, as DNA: TGTGCCAGCAGCTCACAGGGGGCTTGGGTCACAGATACGCAGTATTTT.

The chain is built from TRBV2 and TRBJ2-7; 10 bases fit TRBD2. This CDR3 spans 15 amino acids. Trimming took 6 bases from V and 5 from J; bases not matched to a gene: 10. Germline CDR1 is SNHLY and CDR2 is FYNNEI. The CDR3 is CASSASGGAPHEQYF. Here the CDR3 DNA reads TGTGCCAGCAGCGCAAGCGGGGGGGCCCCCCACGAGCAGTACTTC.

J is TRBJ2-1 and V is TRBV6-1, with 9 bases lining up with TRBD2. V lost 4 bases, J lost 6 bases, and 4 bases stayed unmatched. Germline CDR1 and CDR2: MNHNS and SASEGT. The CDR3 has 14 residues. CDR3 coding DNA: TGTGCCAGCAGTGCGGGACTAGCAGGCAATGAGCAGTTCTTC. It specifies CASSAGLAGNEQFF.

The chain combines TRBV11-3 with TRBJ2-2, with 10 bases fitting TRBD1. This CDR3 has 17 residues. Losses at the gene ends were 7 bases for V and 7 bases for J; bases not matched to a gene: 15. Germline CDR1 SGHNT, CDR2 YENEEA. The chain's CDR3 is CASTLGQGHIRIGELFF. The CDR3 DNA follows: TGTGCCAGCACCCTGGGACAGGGGCACATCCGAATCGGGGAGCTGTTTTTT.

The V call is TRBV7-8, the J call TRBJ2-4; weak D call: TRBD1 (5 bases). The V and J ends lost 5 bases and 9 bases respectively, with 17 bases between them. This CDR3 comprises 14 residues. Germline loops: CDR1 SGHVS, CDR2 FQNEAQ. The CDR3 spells CASSAPGRVSIQYF. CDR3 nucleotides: TGTGCCAGCAGCGCCCCGGGCAGGGTTAGCATTCAGTACTTC.